The 17 T cell receptor beta chains listed next were all sequenced from one sample in a study of blood T cells in healthy people across ages. The second PCR ran roughly 6 to 12 cycles with a sample-barcoded 5' primer and J-beta primers. One entry per CDR3 protein, called by TCRdb with MiXCR from the 5' RACE reads. The sample holds 720,000 or so distinct CDR3 sequences, around 38% seen once. Sequences were obtained from blood. The receptors stem from a man older than 75 in good health.

CDR3 nucleotides: TGTGCCAGCAGTAACCGGGACGGCTTACAGAGTGAGCAGTTCTTC. Translation gives CASSNRDGLQSEQFF. The chain couples TRBV6-2 or TRBV6-3 to TRBJ2-1; D could derive from TRBD1 or TRBD2 (5 bases each). The CDR3 has 15 amino acids. V was shortened by 5 bases and J by 9 bases, with 20 bases between the two germline ends. The germline V gene has CDR1 MNHEY and CDR2 SVGEGT.

This clonotype was counted once. The chain uses TRBV7-8 and TRBJ1-6; a possible D gene is TRBD1 (6 bases). Germline V gives CDR1 SGHVS, CDR2 FQNEAQ. The germline V and J ends were trimmed by 1 base and 8 bases, with 15 bases remaining between them. This CDR3 is built from 16 residues. The DNA for the CDR3 is TGTGCCAGCAGCTTAGTGGGGGCAGGGTCGGATTCACCCCTCCACTTT. Encoded protein: CASSLVGAGSDSPLHF.

The chain recombines TRBV6-2 or TRBV6-3 with TRBJ1-6; TRBD1 matches at 7 bases. This CDR3 is built from 15 residues. Germline V gene sequence: CDR1 MNHEY, CDR2 SVGEGT. J was trimmed by 4 bases and V by 5 bases; bases with no gene match: 5. Written as DNA, the CDR3 is TGTGCCAGCAGTGCCGGGACAGCGTATAATTCACCCCTCCACTTT. It codes for CASSAGTAYNSPLHF.

The chain has TRBV20-1 and TRBJ1-1; D is possibly TRBD1 (6 bases). CDR3 size: 16 residues. Looked up from germline, CDR1 is DFQATT and CDR2 is SNEGSKA (reference sequence). V gave up 3 bases and J gave up 0 bases, with 17 bases separating them. The CDR3 DNA follows: TGCAGTGCTAGCGGTCAGGGGCCGGTTATGAACACTGAAGCTTTCTTT. Its translation is CSASGQGPVMNTEAFF.

This clonotype was picked up one time. This chain joins TRBV12-3 or TRBV12-4 and TRBJ2-5; 12 bases fit TRBD2. The CDR3 contains 16 residues. V lost 5 bases to trimming and J lost 4 bases; unmatched junction nucleotides: 8. CDR3: CASSNQTSGGRETQYF. The CDR3 DNA reads as TGTGCCAGCAGTAATCAGACTAGCGGGGGTCGAGAGACCCAGTACTTC.

This chain uses TRBV4-2 with TRBJ1-2; tentative D call: TRBD1 (5 bases). V lost 7 bases, J lost 6 bases, and 15 bases lay in between. The CDR3 contains 13 residues. Germline CDR1 and CDR2: LGHNA and YNFKEQ. The CDR3 DNA reads as TGTGCCAGCACCGGGACGCGAGAGGATGGCTACACCTTC. It is translated as CASTGTREDGYTF.

This clonotype has a single count. The rearrangement joins TRBV6-5 to TRBJ2-5; 7 bases are shared with TRBD1. The CDR3 contains 14 residues. The V segment lost 7 bases and the J segment 4 bases; nucleotides outside the gene matches: 9. The germline gives CDR1 MNHEY, CDR2 SVGAGI. The CDR3: CASKQGQFRETQYF. Here the CDR3 DNA reads TGTGCCAGCAAACAGGGGCAATTCAGAGAGACCCAGTACTTC.

This rearrangement joins TRBV29-1 to TRBJ1-1, with a possible D match to TRBD1 (5 bases). Germline V gives CDR1 SQVTM, CDR2 ANQGSEA. The V gene lost 0 bases and the J gene lost 3 bases, with 14 bases spanning the gap. The CDR3 has 15 amino acids. The CDR3 DNA follows: TGCAGCGTTGAAGATGAAGGCTCGGGGGACACTGAAGCTTTCTTT. Protein: CSVEDEGSGDTEAFF.

This clonotype was detected only a few times. The chain has TRBV18 and TRBJ2-3; 12 bases agree with TRBD2. V shed 3 bases, J shed 2 bases, and the junction held 6 bases outside the gene matches. The CDR3 totals 17 residues. Germline CDR1 reads KGHSH; CDR2 reads LQKENI. The CDR3 loop is CASSPRLAGASTDTQYF. CDR3 in DNA: TGTGCCAGCTCACCTCGACTAGCGGGGGCTTCCACAGATACGCAGTATTTT.

This clonotype has only one observation. CDR3 DNA sequence: TGTGCCAGCAGCCAAGATTATAGCGGACAAATATATGGCTACACCTTC. This translates into CASSQDYSGQIYGYTF. This chain links TRBV4-2 with TRBJ1-2; tentatively, D is TRBD1 (5 bases). Germline CDR1 is LGHNA and CDR2 is YNFKEQ. Trimming shortened V by 0 bases and J by 5 bases, and 16 bases separated the two germline ends. The CDR3 sequence is 16 residues long.

The rearrangement joins TRBV24-1 to TRBJ2-1, with 10 bases identical to TRBD1. J was trimmed by 7 bases and V by 9 bases; bases with no gene match: 17. The germline V gene has CDR1 KGHDR and CDR2 SFDVKD. This CDR3 is built from 17 residues. CDR3 DNA sequence: TGTGCCACCGTGGGACAGGGGCGTTTAGGCCGCGAGAATGAGCAGTTCTTC. It codes for CATVGQGRLGRENEQFF.

This clonotype was recorded a few times. The chain has TRBV6-2 or TRBV6-3 and TRBJ2-5; 10 positions agree with TRBD2. This CDR3 contains 15 residues. Trimming removed 6 bases from V and 4 bases from J; junction bases left unmatched: 8. CDR1 MNHEY and CDR2 SVGEGT come from the germline V gene. The CDR3 here is CASSSISGGRETQYF. In DNA, the CDR3 is TGTGCCAGCAGCTCGATTAGCGGGGGGCGAGAGACCCAGTACTTC.

About this clonotype itself: Just one base apart from a much larger clone, this may be a read error. The chain recombines TRBV20-1 with TRBJ2-7, with 7 bases fitting TRBD1. J lost 1 base, V lost 5 bases, and 8 bases had no gene match. Germline V lookup: CDR1 DFQATT, CDR2 SNEGSKA (reference sequence). The CDR3 is 14 residues long. CDR3 residues: CSAEGAGESYEQYF. The CDR3 bases are TGCAGTGCTGAGGGGGCAGGAGAATCCTACGAGCAGTACTTC.

The chain links TRBV18 to TRBJ2-3; D not certain. The CDR3 loop spans 14 amino acids. CDR1 is KGHSH, CDR2 LQKENI, per germline. Trimming shortened V by 0 bases and J by 4 bases, and 8 bases separated the two germline ends. CDR3 sequence reads: CASSPPGSPDTQYF. The CDR3 DNA reads TGTGCCAGCTCACCACCGGGGTCTCCAGATACGCAGTATTTT.

The chain has TRBV29-1 and TRBJ1-2; D not resolved. CDR3 size: 11 residues. CDR1 SQVTM and CDR2 ANQGSEA come from the germline V gene. Trimming left V 7 bases short and J 8 bases short, with 14 bases between. CDR3 coding DNA: TGCAGCGCCCTGAGGACTTGGGGCTACACCTTC. Residues: CSALRTWGYTF.

This sequence joins TRBV7-9 and TRBJ2-2; the match to TRBD1 covers 9 bases. Germline assignment: CDR1 SEHNR and CDR2 FQNEAQ (reference sequence). V lost 4 bases and J lost 4; bases outside the gene matches: 4. The CDR3 spans 15 residues. CDR3 DNA: TGTGCCAGCAGCTCGACAGGGGGTCTCACCGGGGAGCTGTTTTTT. Translated: CASSSTGGLTGELFF. Looking up the rest from reference TRBV7-9 and TRBJ2-2 gives the full variable domain: DTGVSQNPRHKITKRGQNVTFRCDPISEHNRLYWYRQTLGQGPEFLTYFQNEAQLEKSRLLSDRFSAERPKGSFSTLEIQRTEQGDSAMYLCASSSTGGLTGELFFGEGSRLTVL.

This clonotype was seen a handful of times. The V call is TRBV7-2, the J call TRBJ2-1; weak D call: TRBD2 (6 bases). Trimming shortened V by 6 bases and J by 7 bases, and 16 bases separated the two germline ends. This CDR3 comprises 14 residues. Germline V CDR1 and CDR2: SGHTA, FQGNSA. CDR3 loop: CASSTRGRGNEQFF. The CDR3 region has the DNA TGTGCCAGCAGTACGAGGGGCCGGGGGAATGAGCAGTTCTTC.